This T cell receptor beta chain was obtained from a study of blood T cell repertoires in COVID-19 (dated by TCRdb to the early 2020s). A note on the overall study: Collaborator samples came from the United States, Italy and Spain and covered acute and convalescent phases of COVID-19. The material from the prospective study consisted of cDNA or gDNA derived from T cells, B-cell-depleted T cells, or PBMCs. The dataset comprised deeply sampled blood TCRbeta repertoires from subjects exposed to, actively infected with, or recovered from COVID-19. The repertoires were released in a freely available public database meant as a resource for research on the immune response to SARS-CoV-2. The samples were drawn from two sources: the first 160 participants of the ongoing ImmuneRACE study, and 950 to 1,500 subjects contributed by 6 global collaborators. Nearly every sample came with metadata listing a de-identified subject ID, COVID-19 status, age in years and sex. HLA class I and class II types, where available, came from metadata supplied by the sample provider rather than from assay-based typing. Overall study outcomes, separate from this receptor: The quantity of clinical and demographic metadata differed by source and by participant and was supplied without curation.

Notes on this clone: The antigen it recognizes is unknown. No much larger clone is present one base from it, and per-base qualities are unavailable.

The immunoSEQ Assay, a bias-controlled multiplex PCR, was used to amplify TCRbeta CDR3 regions from genomic DNA. In the original analysis: The number of nucleated cells in each sample was estimated from the amplification of reference gene primers within the assay. To quantify the absolute abundance of each unique TCRbeta CDR3 rearrangement, sequence reads were collapsed and filtered. Productive Simpson clonality was computed per sample as the square root of Simpson's diversity index over productive rearrangements. TCRdb carries this immuneACCESS record with in-frame sequences only. Its versions omit some clonotypes, under half of them owing to an unresolved V gene in the studies checked, with the rest unexplained. Clonal size and the V and J genes are those of that table, whereas D and trimming came from the DNA. The sample table contains around 200,000 clones; only one count was recorded for 70% to 90% of them. The ten largest account for about 4.7% of the sample.

The CDR3 spans 15 residues, from the cysteine through the phenylalanine. The DNA shown is the 45-base CDR3, in frame from base 1. The germline V gene sets CDR1 to SGHRS and CDR2 to YFSETQ. Germline trimming amounts to 4 bases on V and 5 bases on J, with 6 as the count of junction bases outside the gene matches. In the prospective study, participants were about 18 to 100 years old, resided in 25 or so geographic areas of the United States, and were enrolled through a virtual design. In the prospective study, cohorts were assigned on the basis of participant-reported clinical history obtained from a screening survey and a study questionnaire. Exposed participants had been in contact with someone with a PCR-confirmed or clinician-diagnosed COVID-19 case within 2 weeks of study entry. In the prospective study, whole blood, serum and a nasopharyngeal or oropharyngeal swab were collected from each participant by mobile phlebotomists. Prospective study participants could optionally give additional blood draws and questionnaires over an approximately two-month period. Prospective study blood samples were shipped either frozen or at room temperature before DNA extraction.

Sequencing was done on a sample of PBMCs or T cells enriched from blood (not recorded which). The receptor comes from a woman aged 25 to 39 who had been exposed to COVID-19. Recombination joined TRBV5-1 with TRBJ2-1, and TRBD2 matches 10 of the central bases. The DNA reads as follows: TGCGCCAGCAGCGTTAGCGGGGGGAGCCACAATGAGCAGTTCTTC. Its translation is CASSVSGGSHNEQFF.